This T cell receptor beta chain is from a study of blood T cell repertoires in COVID-19. Study-wide context: Donors in the United States, Italy and Spain gave samples during acute or convalescent COVID-19.

Original processing methods: Reference gene primer amplification gave nucleated cell count estimates. Data came from immunoSEQ multiplex PCR; TCRdb stores just in-frame clones and leaves some out. V and J calls and clone size are as listed in that table; D and trimming were resolved from the DNA. The sample contains about 200,000 clones, 70% to 90% of which appear only once. Germline CDR1 SGHRS, CDR2 YFSETQ. The CDR3 extends over 16 amino acids. The J segment lost 2 bases and the V segment lost 7 bases, leaving 13 bases of the junction unmatched. Patients of the Seattle cohort, enrolled during active infection, were followed longitudinally.

The sequencing input was peripheral blood. The chain employs TRBV5-1 and TRBJ1-2; 8 nucleotides align to TRBD1. The source is a woman between 50 and 59 years old with COVID-19, enrolled during active disease. CDR3 region: CASPIQTRGRNYGYTF. DNA of the CDR3: TGCGCCAGCCCTATTCAGACCAGGGGGCGCAACTATGGCTACACCTTC.